These 5 T cell receptor beta chains were sequenced from one sample in a study of blood T cell repertoires in COVID-19. TCRdb's copy holds only in-frame clones and misses some; the assay was immunoSEQ multiplex PCR. The sample has some 13,000 clones, 80% to 90% seen once; the top ten hold under 3.5%. The sequencing input was peripheral blood. The source is a human donor in a cohort sampled during active COVID-19.

This chain uses TRBV28 with TRBJ2-6; 8 positions agree with TRBD1. V was pared by 7 bases and J by 0 bases, with 5 bases of the junction left unmatched. The CDR3 totals 16 residues. CDR1 and CDR2 (germline): MDHEN, SYDVKM. The CDR3 here is CASTGGESSGANVLTF. The DNA of the CDR3 is TGTGCCAGCACAGGGGGCGAGAGCTCTGGGGCCAACGTCCTGACTTTC.

This clone has just one count. This CDR3 is CASSLGGQAQETQYF. The CDR3 DNA is TGCGCCAGCAGCTTGGGGGGGCAGGCGCAAGAGACCCAGTACTTC. The gene calls are TRBV5-1 and TRBJ2-5, with a possible D match to TRBD1 (6 bases). Trimming removed 0 bases from V and 2 bases from J, with 11 bases in between. The CDR3 consists of 15 residues. The germline V gene has CDR1 SGHRS and CDR2 YFSETQ.

The chain carries TRBV19 and TRBJ1-1, with D uncertain. V was clipped by 3 bases and J by 2 bases, with 4 bases between them. This CDR3 has 12 residues. Germline CDR1 LNHDA, CDR2 SQIVND (reference sequence). CDR3 nucleotides: TGTGCCAGTAGTATTAGTAACACTGAAGCTTTCTTT. This gives the protein CASSISNTEAFF.

This clone was observed a single time. This chain connects TRBV5-1 to TRBJ2-3; 8 nucleotides align to TRBD2. Germline V gene lookup returns CDR1 SGHRS and CDR2 YFSETQ. The CDR3 covers 16 residues. Trimming took 0 bases from V and 1 from J; bases not matched to a gene: 4. The CDR3 region is CASSLVSGARTDTQYF. Written as DNA, the CDR3 is TGCGCCAGCAGCTTGGTTAGCGGGGCCCGCACAGATACGCAGTATTTT. The variable domain in full, with the rest retrieved from reference TRBV5-1 and TRBJ2-3, is KAGVTQTPRYLIKTRGQQVTLSCSPISGHRSVSWYQQTPGQGLQFLFEYFSETQRNKGNFPGRFSGRQFSNSRSEMNVSTLELGDSALYLCASSLVSGARTDTQYFGPGTRLTVL.

The chain combines TRBV30 with TRBJ1-2; possibly TRBD1 for D (5 bases). This CDR3 has 13 residues. Germline-derived CDR1 and CDR2 are GTSNPN and SVGIG (reference sequence). Trimming cost V 0 bases and J 6 bases, with 11 bases left between them. CDR3: CAWSVPGLHGYTF. CDR3 in DNA: TGTGCCTGGAGTGTACCAGGGTTGCATGGCTACACCTTC.